This T cell receptor beta chain appears in the sequencing data of a study of neurological immune-mediated disorders. Indicated time point: longitudinal time-point 3. A single record per CDR3 protein comes from TCRdb applying MiXCR to the 5' RACE reads. Of fewer than 50,000 distinct CDR3 sequences in the sample, over 9.5% were seen once. In its sample, this clonotype was seen many times. The CDR3 sequence is 13 residues long. Germline CDR1 reads SGHRS; CDR2 reads YFSETQ. Trimming cost V 1 base and J 7 bases, with 12 bases left between them. Sequencing was done on a sample of PBMCs. The source is a male donor with HTLV-1-associated myelopathy (HAM/TSP). The genes are TRBV5-1 and TRBJ2-7; tentatively, D is TRBD2 (5 bases). The CDR3 reads CASSLKAPGEQYF. The DNA for the CDR3 is TGCGCCAGCAGCTTGAAAGCCCCGGGGGAGCAGTACTTC.